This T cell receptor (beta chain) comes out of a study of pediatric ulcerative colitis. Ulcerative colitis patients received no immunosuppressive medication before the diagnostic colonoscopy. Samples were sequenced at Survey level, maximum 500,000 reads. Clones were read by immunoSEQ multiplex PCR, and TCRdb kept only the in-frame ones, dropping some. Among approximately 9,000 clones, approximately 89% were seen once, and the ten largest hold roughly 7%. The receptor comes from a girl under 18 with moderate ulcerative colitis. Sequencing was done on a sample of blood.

The DNA of the CDR3 is TGTGCCAGCAGCTTAGAATCCACGGGACAGAGTTACGAGCAGTACTTC. It codes for CASSLESTGQSYEQYF. The chain links TRBV7-9 to TRBJ2-7; 7 bases align to TRBD1. The germline V gene encodes CDR1 SEHNR and CDR2 FQNEAQ (reference sequence). The CDR3 loop spans 16 amino acids. Germline trimming cut 1 base from V and 4 bases from J; bases unmatched to any gene: 10.